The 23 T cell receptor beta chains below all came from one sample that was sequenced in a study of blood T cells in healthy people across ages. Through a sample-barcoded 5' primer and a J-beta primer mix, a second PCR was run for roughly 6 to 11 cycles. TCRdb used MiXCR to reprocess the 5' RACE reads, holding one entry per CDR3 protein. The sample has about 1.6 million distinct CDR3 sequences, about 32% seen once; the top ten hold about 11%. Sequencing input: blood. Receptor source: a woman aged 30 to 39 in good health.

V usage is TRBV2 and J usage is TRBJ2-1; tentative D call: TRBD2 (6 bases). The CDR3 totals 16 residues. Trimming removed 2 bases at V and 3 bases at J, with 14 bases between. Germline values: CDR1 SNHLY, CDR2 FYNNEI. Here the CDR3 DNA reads TGTGCCAGCAGTGAACCCGGGGGTGGTATCTACAATGAGCAGTTCTTC. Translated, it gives CASSEPGGGIYNEQFF.

This CDR3 reads CASSEKGGRNQPQHF. CDR3 coding DNA: TGTGCCAGCAGTGAGAAAGGGGGTCGGAATCAGCCCCAGCATTTT. The chain is built from TRBV2 and TRBJ1-5, with D possibly being TRBD1 (6 bases). Trimming cost V 3 bases and J 4 bases, with 13 bases left between them. This CDR3 comprises 15 residues. The germline CDR1 and CDR2 sequences are SNHLY and FYNNEI.

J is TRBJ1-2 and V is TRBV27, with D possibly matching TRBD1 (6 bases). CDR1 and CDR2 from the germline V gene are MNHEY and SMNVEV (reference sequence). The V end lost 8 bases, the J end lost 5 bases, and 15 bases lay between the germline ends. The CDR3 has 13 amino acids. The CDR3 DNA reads TGTGCCAGCCGAGGGGGGCTCTGGTATGGCTACACCTTC. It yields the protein CASRGGLWYGYTF.

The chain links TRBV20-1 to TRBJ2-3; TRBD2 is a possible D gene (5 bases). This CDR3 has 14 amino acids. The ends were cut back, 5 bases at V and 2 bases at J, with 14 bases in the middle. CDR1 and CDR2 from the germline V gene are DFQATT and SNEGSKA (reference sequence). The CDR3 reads CSAPWRGNTDTQYF. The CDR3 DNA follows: TGCAGTGCTCCCTGGCGAGGGAACACAGATACGCAGTATTTT.

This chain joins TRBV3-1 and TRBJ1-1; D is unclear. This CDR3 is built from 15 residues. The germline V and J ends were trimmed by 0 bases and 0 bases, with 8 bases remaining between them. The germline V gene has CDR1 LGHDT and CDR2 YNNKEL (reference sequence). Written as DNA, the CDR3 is TGTGCCAGCAGCCAAGAGTCACGGTTGAACACTGAAGCTTTCTTT. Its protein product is CASSQESRLNTEAFF.

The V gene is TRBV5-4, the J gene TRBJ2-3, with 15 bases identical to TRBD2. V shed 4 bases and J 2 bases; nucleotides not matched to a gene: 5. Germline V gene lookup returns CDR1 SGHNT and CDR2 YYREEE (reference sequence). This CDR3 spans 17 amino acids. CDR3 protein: CASSGGLAGGNTDTQYF. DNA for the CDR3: TGTGCCAGCAGCGGGGGACTAGCGGGGGGTAACACAGATACGCAGTATTTT.

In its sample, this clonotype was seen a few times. Written as DNA, the CDR3 is TGTGCCACCAGCAGACGCCCTGCTGGGGTTAGACTAGGGTCATGGGATACGCAGTATTTT. Its protein product is CATSRRPAGVRLGSWDTQYF. This rearrangement joins TRBV15 to TRBJ2-3; TRBD2 is a possible D gene (6 bases). V shed 2 bases and J shed 6 bases, with 30 bases lying between them. Germline lookup yields CDR1 LNHNV and CDR2 YYDKDF (reference sequence). There are 20 residues in the CDR3.

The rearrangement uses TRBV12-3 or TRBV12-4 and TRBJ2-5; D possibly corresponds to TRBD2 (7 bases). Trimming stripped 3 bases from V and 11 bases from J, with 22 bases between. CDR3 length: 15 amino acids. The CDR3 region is CASSFYGGPAGEQYF. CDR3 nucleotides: TGTGCCAGCAGTTTCTACGGGGGGCCGGCCGGGGAGCAGTACTTC.

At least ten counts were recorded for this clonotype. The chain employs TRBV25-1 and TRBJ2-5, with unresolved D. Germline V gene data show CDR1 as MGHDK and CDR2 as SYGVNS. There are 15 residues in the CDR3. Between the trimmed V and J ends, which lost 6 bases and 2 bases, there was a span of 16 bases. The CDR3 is CASSPRPTTQETQYF. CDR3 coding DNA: TGTGCCAGCAGCCCCCGTCCTACGACTCAAGAGACCCAGTACTTC. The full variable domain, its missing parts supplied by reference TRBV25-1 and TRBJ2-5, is EADIYQTPRYLVIGTGKKITLECSQTMGHDKMYWYQQDPGMELHLIHYSYGVNSTEKGDLSSESTVSRIRTEHFPLTLESARPSHTSQYLCASSPRPTTQETQYFGPGTRLLVL.

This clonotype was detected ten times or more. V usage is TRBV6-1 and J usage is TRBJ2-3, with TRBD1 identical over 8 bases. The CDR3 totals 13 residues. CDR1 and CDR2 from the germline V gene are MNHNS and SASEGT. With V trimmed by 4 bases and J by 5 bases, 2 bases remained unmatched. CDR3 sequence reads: CASSAGQGDTQYF. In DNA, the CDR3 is TGTGCCAGCAGTGCTGGACAGGGAGATACGCAGTATTTT.

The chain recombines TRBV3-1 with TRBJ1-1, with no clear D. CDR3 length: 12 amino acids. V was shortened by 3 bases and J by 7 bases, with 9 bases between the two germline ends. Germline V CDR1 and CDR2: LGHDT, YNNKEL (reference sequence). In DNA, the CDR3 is TGTGCCAGCAGCCAGACTGTGGATGAAGCTTTCTTT. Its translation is CASSQTVDEAFF.

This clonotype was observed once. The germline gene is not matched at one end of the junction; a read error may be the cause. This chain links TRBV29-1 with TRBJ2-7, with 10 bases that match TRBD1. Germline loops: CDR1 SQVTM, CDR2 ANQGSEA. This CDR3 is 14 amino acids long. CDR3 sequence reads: CSVEVGTGEYGQYF. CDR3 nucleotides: TGCAGCGTCGAAGTAGGGACAGGGGAATACGGGCAGTACTTC.

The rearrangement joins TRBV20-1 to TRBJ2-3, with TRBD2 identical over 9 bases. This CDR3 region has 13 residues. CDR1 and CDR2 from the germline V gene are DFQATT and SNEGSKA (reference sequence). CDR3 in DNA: TGCGCTGGGCGGGGGGGGATGAAAGATACGCAGTATTTT. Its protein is CAGRGGMKDTQYF.

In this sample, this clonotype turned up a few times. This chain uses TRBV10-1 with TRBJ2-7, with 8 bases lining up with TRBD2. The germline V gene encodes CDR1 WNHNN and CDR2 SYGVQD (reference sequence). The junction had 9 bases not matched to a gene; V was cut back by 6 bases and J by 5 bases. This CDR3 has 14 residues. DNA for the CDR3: TGCGCCAGCAGCCCCGGGGCGGGAGGTAACGAGCAGTACTTC. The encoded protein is CASSPGAGGNEQYF.

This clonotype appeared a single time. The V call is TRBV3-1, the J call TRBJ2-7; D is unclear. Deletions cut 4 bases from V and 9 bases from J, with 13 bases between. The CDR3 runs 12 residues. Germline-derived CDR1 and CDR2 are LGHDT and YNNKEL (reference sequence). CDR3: CASSREAVRQYF. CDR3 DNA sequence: TGTGCCAGCAGCCGAGAGGCAGTCCGGCAGTACTTC.

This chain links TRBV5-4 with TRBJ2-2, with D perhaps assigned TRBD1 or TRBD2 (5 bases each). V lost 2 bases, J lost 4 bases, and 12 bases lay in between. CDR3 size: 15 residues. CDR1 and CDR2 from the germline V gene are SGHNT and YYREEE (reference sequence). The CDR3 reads CASSFRDPSTGELFF. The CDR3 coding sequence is TGTGCCAGCAGCTTCCGGGACCCCTCCACCGGGGAGCTGTTTTTT.

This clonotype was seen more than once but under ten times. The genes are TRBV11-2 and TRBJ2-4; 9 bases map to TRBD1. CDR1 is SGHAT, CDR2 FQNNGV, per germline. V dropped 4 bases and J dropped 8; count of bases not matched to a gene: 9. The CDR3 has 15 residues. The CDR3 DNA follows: TGTGCCAGCAGCTCCGGGACAGGGCCCATCTACATTCAGTACTTC. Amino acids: CASSSGTGPIYIQYF.

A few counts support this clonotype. The CDR3 reads CASSLRLAGQETQYF. DNA of the CDR3: TGTGCCAGCAGTCTCCGACTAGCGGGGCAGGAGACCCAGTACTTC. The chain is built from TRBV7-2 and TRBJ2-5, with TRBD2 matching over 11 bases. This CDR3 has 15 residues. CDR1 and CDR2 from the germline V gene are SGHTA and FQGNSA. Trimming took 6 bases from V and 5 from J; bases not matched to a gene: 8.

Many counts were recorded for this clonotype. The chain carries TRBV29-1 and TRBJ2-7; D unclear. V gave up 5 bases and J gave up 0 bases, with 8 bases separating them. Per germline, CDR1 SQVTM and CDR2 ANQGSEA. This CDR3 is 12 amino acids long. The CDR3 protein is CSVMEISYEQYF. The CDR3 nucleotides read TGCAGCGTTATGGAGATCTCCTACGAGCAGTACTTC.

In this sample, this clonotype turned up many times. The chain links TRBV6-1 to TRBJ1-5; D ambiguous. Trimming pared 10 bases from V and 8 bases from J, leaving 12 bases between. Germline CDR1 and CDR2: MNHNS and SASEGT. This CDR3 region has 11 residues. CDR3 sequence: CATSNSEPQHF. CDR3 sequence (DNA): TGTGCCACCTCGAATAGCGAGCCCCAGCATTTT.

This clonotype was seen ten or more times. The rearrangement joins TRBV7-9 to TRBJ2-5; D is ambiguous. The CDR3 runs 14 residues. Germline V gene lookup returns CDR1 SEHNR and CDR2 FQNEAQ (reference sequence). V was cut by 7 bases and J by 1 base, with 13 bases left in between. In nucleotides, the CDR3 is TGTGCCAGCACCACGGTCCGTAGCCAAGAGACCCAGTACTTC. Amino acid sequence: CASTTVRSQETQYF.

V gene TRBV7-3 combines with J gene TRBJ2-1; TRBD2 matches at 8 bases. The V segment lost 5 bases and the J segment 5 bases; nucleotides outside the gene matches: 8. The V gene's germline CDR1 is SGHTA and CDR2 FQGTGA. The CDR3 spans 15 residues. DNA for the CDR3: TGTGCCAGCAGCCAAGGGGGACTAGTTAACAATGAGCAGTTCTTC. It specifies CASSQGGLVNNEQFF.

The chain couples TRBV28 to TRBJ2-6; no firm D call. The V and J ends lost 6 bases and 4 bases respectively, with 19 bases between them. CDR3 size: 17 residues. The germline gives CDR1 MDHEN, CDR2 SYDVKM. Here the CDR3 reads CASRSASSPSGANVLTF. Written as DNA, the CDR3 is TGTGCCAGCAGGTCAGCCTCATCCCCCTCCGGGGCCAACGTCCTGACTTTC. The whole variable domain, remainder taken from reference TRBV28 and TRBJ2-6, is DVKVTQSSRYLVKRTGEKVFLECVQDMDHENMFWYRQDPGLGLRLIYFSYDVKMKEKGDIPEGYSVSREKKERFSLILESASTNQTSMYLCASRSASSPSGANVLTFGAGSRLTVL.